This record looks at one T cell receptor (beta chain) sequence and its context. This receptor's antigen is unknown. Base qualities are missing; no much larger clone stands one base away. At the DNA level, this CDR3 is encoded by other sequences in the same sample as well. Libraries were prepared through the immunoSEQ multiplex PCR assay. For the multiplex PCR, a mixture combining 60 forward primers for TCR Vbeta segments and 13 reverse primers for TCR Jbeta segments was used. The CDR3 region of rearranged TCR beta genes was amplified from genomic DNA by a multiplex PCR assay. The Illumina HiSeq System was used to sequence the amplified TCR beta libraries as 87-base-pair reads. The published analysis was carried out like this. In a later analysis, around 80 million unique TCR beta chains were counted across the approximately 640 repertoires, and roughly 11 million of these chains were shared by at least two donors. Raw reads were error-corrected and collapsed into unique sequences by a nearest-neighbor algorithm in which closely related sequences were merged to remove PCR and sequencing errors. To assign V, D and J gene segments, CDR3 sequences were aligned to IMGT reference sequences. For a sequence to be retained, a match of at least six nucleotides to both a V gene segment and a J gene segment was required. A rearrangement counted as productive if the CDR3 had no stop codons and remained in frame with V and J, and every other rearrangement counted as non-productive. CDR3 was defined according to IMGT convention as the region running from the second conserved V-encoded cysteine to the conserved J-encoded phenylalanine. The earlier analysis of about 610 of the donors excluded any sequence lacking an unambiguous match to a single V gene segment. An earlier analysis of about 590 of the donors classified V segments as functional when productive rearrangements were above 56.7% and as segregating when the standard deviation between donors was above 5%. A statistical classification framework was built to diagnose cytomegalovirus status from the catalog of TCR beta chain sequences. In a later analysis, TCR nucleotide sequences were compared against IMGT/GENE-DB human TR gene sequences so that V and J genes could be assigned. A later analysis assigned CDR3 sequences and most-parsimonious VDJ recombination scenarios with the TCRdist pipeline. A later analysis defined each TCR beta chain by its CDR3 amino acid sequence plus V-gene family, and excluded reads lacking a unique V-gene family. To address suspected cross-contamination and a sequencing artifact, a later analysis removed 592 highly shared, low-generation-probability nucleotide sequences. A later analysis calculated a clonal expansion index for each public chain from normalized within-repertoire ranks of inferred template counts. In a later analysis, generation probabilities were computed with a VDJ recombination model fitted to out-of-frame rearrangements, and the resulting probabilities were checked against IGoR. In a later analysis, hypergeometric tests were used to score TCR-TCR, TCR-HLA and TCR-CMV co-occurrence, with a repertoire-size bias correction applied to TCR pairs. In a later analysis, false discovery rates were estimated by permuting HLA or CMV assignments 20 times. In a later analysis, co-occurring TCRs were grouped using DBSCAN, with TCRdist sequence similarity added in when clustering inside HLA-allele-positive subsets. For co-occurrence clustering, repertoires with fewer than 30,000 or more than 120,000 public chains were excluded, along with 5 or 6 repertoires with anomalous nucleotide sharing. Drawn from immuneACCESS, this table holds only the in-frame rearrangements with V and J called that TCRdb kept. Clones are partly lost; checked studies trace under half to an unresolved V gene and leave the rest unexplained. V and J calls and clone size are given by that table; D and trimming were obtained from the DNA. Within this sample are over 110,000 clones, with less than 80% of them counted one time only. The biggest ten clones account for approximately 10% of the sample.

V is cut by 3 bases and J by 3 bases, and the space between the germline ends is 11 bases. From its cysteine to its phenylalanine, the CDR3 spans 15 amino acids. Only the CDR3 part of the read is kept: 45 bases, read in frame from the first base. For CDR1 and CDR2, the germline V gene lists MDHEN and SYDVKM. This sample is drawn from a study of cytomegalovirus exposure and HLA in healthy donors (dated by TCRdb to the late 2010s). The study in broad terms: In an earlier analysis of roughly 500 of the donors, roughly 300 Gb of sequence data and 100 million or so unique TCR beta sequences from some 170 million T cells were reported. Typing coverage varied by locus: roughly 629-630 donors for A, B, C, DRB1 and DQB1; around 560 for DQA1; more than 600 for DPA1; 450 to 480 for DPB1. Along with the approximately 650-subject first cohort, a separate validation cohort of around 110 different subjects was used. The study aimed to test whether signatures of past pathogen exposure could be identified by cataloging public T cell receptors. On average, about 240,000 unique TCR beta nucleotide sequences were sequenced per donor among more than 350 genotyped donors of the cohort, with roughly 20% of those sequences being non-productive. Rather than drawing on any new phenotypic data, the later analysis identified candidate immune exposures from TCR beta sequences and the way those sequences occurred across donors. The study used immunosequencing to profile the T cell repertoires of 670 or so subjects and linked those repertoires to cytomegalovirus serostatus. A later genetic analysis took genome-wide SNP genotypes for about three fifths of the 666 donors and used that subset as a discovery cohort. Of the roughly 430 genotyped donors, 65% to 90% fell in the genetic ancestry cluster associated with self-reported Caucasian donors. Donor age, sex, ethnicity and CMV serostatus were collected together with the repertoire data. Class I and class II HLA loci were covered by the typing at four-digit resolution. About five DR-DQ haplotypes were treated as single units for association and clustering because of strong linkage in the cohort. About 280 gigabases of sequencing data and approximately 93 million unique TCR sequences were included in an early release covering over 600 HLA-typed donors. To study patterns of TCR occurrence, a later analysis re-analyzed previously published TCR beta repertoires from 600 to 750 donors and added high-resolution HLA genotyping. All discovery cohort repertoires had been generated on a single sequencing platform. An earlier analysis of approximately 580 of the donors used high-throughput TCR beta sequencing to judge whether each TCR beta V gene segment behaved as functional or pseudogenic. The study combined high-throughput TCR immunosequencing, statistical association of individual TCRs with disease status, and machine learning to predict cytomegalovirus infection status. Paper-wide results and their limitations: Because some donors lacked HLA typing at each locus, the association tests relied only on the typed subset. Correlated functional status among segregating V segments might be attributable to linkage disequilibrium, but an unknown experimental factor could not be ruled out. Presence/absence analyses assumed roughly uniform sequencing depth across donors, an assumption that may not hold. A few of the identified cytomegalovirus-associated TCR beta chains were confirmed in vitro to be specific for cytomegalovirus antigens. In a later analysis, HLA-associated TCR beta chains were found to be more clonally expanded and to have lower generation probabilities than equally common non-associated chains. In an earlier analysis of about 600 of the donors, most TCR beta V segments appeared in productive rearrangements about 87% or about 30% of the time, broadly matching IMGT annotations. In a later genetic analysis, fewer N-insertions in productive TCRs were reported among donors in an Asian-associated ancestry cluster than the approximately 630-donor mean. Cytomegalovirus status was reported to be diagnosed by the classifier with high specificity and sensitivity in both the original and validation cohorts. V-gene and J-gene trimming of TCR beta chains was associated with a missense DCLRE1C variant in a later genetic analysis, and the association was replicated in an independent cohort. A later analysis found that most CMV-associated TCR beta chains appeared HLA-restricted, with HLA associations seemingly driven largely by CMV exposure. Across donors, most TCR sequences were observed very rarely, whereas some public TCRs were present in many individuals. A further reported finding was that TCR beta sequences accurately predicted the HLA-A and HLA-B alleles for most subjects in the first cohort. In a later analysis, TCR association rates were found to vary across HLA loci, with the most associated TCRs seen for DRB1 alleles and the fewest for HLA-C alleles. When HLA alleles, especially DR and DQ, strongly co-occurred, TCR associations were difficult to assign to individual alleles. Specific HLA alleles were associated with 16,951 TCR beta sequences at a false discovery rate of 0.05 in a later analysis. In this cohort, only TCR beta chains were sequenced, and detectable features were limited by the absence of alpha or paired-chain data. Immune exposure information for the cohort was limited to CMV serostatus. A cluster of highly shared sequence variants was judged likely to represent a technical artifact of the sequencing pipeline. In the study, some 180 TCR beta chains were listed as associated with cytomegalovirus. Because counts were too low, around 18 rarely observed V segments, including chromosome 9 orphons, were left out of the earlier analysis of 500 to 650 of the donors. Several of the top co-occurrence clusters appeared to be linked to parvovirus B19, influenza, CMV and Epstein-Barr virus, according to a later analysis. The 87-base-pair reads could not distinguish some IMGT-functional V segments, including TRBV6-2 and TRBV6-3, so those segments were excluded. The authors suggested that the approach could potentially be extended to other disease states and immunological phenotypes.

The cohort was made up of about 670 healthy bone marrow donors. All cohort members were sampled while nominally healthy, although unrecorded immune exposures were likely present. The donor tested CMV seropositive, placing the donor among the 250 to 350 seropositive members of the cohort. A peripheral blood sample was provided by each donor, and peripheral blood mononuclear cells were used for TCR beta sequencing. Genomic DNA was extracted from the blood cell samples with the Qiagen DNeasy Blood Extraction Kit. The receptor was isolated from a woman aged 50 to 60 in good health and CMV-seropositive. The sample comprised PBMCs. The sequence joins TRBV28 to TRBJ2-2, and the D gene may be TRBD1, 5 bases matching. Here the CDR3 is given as CASSFLGADTGELFF. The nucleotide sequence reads TGTGCCAGCAGTTTTCTAGGGGCCGACACCGGGGAGCTGTTTTTT.